This entry concerns a single T cell receptor (beta chain). Its antigen remains undetermined. The sample holds no much larger clone one base away, and base qualities are not on file. The data belong to a study of preoperative IRX-2 immunotherapy in early breast cancer (dated by TCRdb to about 2019). This sample's treatment or condition label indicates: preoperative locoregional IRX-2 cytokine immunotherapy. The samples were obtained from a phase Ib study in which preoperative, locoregional IRX-2 cytokine immunotherapy intended to prime immune responses was tested. Patients with early-stage breast cancer who were given IRX-2 before surgery served as donors. The germline V gene (reference sequence) yields LNHDA for CDR1 and SQIVND for CDR2. Trimming takes 4 bases from V and 7 bases from J, and the germline ends sit 13 bases apart. The CDR3 sequence holds 13 residues, the cysteine and phenylalanine included. Only the CDR3 part of the read is kept: 39 bases, read in frame from the first base.

Receptor amplification or capture employed the immunoSEQ multiplex PCR assay. The clones in this table, taken by TCRdb from immuneACCESS, are in-frame only. Not every clone is retained; where verified, under half of the shortfall comes from an unresolved V gene, and the cause of the rest is unknown. The sample profile shows around 35,000 clones; 90% to 95% of them were found once. The biggest ten clones account for under 6.5% of the sample. The chain is made from TRBV19 and TRBJ1-2, with no confidently assigned D gene. The clonotype was recovered from a human donor with breast cancer. Sampling was carried out from a patient treated with IRX-2 immunotherapy. The CDR3 protein is CASSKDAEGGYTF. The nucleotides read TGTGCCAGTAGTAAGGACGCGGAAGGTGGCTACACCTTC.